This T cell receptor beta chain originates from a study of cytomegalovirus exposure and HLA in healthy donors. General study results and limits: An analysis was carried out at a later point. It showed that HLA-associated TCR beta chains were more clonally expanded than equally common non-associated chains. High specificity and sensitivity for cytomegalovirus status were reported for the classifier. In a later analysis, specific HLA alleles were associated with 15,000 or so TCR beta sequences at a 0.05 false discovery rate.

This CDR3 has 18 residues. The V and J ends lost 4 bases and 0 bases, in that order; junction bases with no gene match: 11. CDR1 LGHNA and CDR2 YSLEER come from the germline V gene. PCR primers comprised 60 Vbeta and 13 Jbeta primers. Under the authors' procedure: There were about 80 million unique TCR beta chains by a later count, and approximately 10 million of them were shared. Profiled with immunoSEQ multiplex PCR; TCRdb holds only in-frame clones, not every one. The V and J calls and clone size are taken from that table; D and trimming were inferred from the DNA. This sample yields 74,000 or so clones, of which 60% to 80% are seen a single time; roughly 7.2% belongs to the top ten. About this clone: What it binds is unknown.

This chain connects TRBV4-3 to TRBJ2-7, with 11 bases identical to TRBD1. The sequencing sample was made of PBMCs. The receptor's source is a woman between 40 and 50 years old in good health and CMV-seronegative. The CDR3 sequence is CASSPLPGQGGFSYEQYF. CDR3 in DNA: TGCGCCAGCAGCCCGCTGCCGGGACAGGGGGGGTTCTCCTACGAGCAGTACTTC.